The sequence of this TCR beta chain was determined in a study of regulatory T cells in long-lasting Graves disease. Time point here: newly diagnosed GD, antithyroid drugs for less than 3 months. Extracted RNA from PBMCs served as the source of the TCR library. Relying on iRepertoire HTBI primers and Arm-PCR of CDR3 regions, the team built TCR beta libraries. Via MiXCR, TCRdb re-called the multiplex PCR reads, giving one row per CDR3 protein. The sample carries some 350,000 distinct CDR3 sequences, 15% to 20% recorded once. Overall study findings and caveats: Persistent disease was associated with favored TRBV28 usage and with favored use of TRBJ1-2 and TRBJ2-5.

This CDR3 comprises 12 residues. CDR1 is DFQATT, CDR2 SNEGSKA, per germline (reference sequence). V was shortened by 6 bases and J by 11 bases, with 19 bases between the two germline ends. There are many counts of this clonotype. Its target is unknown. These data also featured in a second study, about T cells in Graves' hyperthyroidism and ophthalmopathy.

This sequence was found in a woman aged 18-29 years with Graves disease. The chain is built from TRBV20-1 and TRBJ1-1; D gene ambiguous. The sequenced sample was peripheral blood mononuclear cells (PBMCs), obtained at new diagnosis, from a patient treated with antithyroid drugs. CDR3 sequence: CSALIRSRGAFF. The CDR3 nucleotides are TGCAGTGCCCTTATTAGGTCCAGAGGGGCTTTCTTT.